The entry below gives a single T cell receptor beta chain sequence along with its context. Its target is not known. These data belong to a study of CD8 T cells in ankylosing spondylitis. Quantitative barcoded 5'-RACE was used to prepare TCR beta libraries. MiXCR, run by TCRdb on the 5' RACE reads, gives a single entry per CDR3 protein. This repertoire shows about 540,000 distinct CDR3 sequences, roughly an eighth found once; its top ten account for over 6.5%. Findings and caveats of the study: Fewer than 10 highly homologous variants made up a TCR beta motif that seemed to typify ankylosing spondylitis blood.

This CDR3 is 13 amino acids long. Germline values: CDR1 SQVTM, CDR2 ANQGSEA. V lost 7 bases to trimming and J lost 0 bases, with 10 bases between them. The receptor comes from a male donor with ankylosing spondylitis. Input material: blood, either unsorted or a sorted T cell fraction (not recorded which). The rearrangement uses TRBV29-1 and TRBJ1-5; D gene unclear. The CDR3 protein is CSASVDSNQPQHF. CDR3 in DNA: TGCAGCGCTTCGGTGGATAGCAATCAGCCCCAGCATTTT.